This TCR beta chain was identified in a study of T cell clonality in common variable immunodeficiency. Study observations and caveats: Reportedly, TCR beta sequences from common variable immunodeficiency showed fewer deletions and N-nucleotide insertions.

This clone was seen more than once but under ten times. The antigen is unknown. The read comes to an end 3 residues before the CDR3 does, leaving the germline J gene to fill in the end. Caucasian heritage predominated among both patients and controls. The assay was immunoSEQ multiplex PCR, and TCRdb's table has in-frame clones only and misses some. There are about 35,000 clones in the sample, none observed a single time. Per the germline V gene, CDR1 is GTSNPN and CDR2 is SVGIG (reference sequence). V lost 0 bases, J lost 1 base, and 27 bases lay in between. The CDR3 covers 21 residues. Sequencing used peripheral blood mononuclear cells. This receptor was obtained from a human donor with common variable immunodeficiency. The genes are TRBV30 and TRBJ2-2, with D perhaps matching TRBD2 (5 bases). CDR3 sequence: CAWSVIRRGGLILRNTGELFF. The CDR3 bases that were read are TGTGCCTGGAGTGTAATACGTCGCGGCGGGCTTATATTAAGGAACACCGGGGAG.